Shown below are 3 T cell receptor beta chains from a single sample sequenced in a study of T-cell memory formation after mild COVID-19. TCRdb called the 5' RACE reads again in MiXCR, with one record for every CDR3 protein. This sample yields hundreds of thousands of distinct CDR3 sequences, of which just under 20% are seen a single time; around 21% belongs to the top ten. What was sequenced was PBMCs or a T cell subset sorted from them (not recorded which). The receptors stem from a man aged 18 to 30 who had mild COVID-19 (a few samples of this study predate the infection). Cell type and time point are not known.

The CDR3 DNA reads TGTGCCAGCAGCTTTGACAGGGTCATCAATGAGCAGTTCTTC. Its protein product is CASSFDRVINEQFF. The V call is TRBV7-2, the J call TRBJ2-1; 7 bases agree with TRBD1. CDR3 length: 14 residues. The germline CDR1 and CDR2 sequences are SGHTA and FQGNSA. With V trimmed by 3 bases and J by 6 bases, 5 bases remained unmatched.

The genes are TRBV27 and TRBJ2-3; D not resolved. V was clipped by 5 bases and J by 10 bases, with 7 bases between them. The CDR3 totals 10 residues. The germline CDR1 and CDR2 sequences are MNHEY and SMNVEV (reference sequence). In nucleotides, the CDR3 is TGTGCCAGCAGTCACAGCTCGCAGTATTTT. Translating it yields CASSHSSQYF.

The rearrangement links TRBV10-3 to TRBJ1-6, with unresolved D. CDR1 and CDR2 (germline): ENHRY, SYGVKD. Trimming left V 10 bases short and J 10 bases short, with 17 bases between. This CDR3 has 13 amino acids. CDR3 coding DNA: TGTGCCACCTCCCAGGACTTGGACTCACCCCTCCACTTT. Encoded protein: CATSQDLDSPLHF.